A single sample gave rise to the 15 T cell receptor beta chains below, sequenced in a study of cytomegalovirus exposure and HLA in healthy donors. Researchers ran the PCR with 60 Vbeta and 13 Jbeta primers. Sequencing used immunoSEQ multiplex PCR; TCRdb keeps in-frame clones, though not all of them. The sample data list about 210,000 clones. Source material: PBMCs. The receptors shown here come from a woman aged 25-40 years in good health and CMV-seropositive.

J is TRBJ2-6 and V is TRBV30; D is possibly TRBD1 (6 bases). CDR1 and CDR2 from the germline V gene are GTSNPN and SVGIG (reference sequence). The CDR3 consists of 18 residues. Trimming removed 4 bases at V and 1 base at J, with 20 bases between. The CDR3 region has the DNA TGTGCCTGGATGTTACTACAGGGAATACCTTCTGGGGCCAACGTCCTGACTTTC. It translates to CAWMLLQGIPSGANVLTF.

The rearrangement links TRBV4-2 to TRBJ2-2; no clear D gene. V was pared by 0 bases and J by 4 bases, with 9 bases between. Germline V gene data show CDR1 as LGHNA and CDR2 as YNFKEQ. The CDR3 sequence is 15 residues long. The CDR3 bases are TGTGCCAGCAGCCAAGATCCACTGAGCACCGGGGAGCTGTTTTTT. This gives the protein CASSQDPLSTGELFF.

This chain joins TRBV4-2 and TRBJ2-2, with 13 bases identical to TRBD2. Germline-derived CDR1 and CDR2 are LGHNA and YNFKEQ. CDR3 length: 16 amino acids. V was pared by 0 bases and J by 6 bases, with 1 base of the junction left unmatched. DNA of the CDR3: TGTGCCAGCAGCCAAGAACTAGCGGGGGGGGCCGGGGAGCTGTTTTTT. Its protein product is CASSQELAGGAGELFF.

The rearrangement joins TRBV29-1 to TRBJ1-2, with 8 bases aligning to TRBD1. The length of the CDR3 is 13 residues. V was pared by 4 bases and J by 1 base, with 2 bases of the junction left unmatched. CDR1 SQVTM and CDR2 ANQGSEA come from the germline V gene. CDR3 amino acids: CSVADRGNYGYTF. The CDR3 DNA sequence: TGCAGCGTTGCTGACAGGGGTAACTATGGCTACACCTTC.

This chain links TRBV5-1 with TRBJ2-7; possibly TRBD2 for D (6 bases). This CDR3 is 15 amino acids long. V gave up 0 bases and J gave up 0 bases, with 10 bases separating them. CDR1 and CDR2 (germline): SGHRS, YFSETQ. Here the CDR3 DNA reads TGCGCCAGCAGCTTGGGGGTTAGCGGCTCCTACGAGCAGTACTTC. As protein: CASSLGVSGSYEQYF.

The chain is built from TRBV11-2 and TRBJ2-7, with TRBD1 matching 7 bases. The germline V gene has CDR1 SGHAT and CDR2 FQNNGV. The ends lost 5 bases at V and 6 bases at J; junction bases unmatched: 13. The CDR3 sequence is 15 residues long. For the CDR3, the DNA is TGTGCCAGCAGCGAACAACAGGGGTCCCATTCCGAGCAGTACTTC. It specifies CASSEQQGSHSEQYF.

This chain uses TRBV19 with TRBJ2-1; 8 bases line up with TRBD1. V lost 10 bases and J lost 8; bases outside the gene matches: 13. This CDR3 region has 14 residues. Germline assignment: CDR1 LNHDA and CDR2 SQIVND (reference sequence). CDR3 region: CATKRDRGRDEQFF. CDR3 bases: TGTGCCACAAAAAGAGACAGGGGCCGAGATGAGCAGTTCTTC. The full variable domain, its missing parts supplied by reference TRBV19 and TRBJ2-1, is DGGITQSPKYLFRKEGQNVTLSCEQNLNHDAMYWYRQDPGQGLRLIYYSQIVNDFQKGDIAEGYSVSREKKESFPLTVTSAQKNPTAFYLCATKRDRGRDEQFFGPGTRLTVL.

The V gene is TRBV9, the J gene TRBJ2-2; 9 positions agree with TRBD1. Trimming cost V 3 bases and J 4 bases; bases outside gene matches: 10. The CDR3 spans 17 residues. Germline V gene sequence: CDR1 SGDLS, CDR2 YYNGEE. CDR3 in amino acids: CASSAASMTGGTGELFF. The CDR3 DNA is TGTGCCAGCAGCGCTGCGAGCATGACAGGGGGCACCGGGGAGCTGTTTTTT.

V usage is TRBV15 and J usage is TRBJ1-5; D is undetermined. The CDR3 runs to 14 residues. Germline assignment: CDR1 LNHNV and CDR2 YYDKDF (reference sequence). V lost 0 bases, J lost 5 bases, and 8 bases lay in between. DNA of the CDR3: TGTGCCACCAGCAGAGATTCGGGTGATCAGCCCCAGCATTTT. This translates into CATSRDSGDQPQHF.

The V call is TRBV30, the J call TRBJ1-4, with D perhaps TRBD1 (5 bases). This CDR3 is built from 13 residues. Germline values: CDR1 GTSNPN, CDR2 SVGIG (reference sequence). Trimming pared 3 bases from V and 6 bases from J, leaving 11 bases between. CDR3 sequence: CAWSPGTHEKLFF. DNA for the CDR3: TGTGCCTGGAGCCCCGGGACTCATGAAAAACTGTTTTTT.

The CDR3 DNA sequence: TGTGCCAGCAGCCAAGACCCCCGCCGGGCGAGGGTATTAAACTATGGCTACACCTTC. This gives the protein CASSQDPRRARVLNYGYTF. V usage is TRBV4-2 and J usage is TRBJ1-2; D gene unclear. V was pared by 0 bases and J by 2 bases, with 22 bases between. The CDR3 length is 19 residues. The germline CDR1 and CDR2 sequences are LGHNA and YNFKEQ.

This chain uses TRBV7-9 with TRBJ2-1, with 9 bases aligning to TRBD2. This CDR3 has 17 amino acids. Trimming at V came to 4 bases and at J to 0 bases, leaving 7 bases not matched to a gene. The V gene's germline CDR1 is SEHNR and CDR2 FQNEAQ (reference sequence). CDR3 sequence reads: CASSSGTSFSSYNEQFF. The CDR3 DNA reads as TGTGCCAGCAGCTCCGGGACTAGCTTCAGCTCCTACAATGAGCAGTTCTTC. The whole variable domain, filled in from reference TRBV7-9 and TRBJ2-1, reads DTGVSQNPRHKITKRGQNVTFRCDPISEHNRLYWYRQTLGQGPEFLTYFQNEAQLEKSRLLSDRFSAERPKGSFSTLEIQRTEQGDSAMYLCASSSGTSFSSYNEQFFGPGTRLTVL.

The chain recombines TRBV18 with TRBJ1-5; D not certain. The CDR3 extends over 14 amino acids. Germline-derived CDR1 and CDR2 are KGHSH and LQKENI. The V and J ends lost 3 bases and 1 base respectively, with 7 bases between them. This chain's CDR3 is CASSPLGSNQPQHF. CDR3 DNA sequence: TGTGCCAGCTCACCCCTGGGCAGCAATCAGCCCCAGCATTTT.

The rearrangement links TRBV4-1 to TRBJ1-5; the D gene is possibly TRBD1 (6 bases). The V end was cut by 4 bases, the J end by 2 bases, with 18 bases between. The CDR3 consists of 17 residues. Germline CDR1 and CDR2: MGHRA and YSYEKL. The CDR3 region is CASSPSKGGGGNQPQHF. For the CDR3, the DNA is TGCGCCAGCAGCCCCTCCAAGGGAGGGGGAGGCAATCAGCCCCAGCATTTT.

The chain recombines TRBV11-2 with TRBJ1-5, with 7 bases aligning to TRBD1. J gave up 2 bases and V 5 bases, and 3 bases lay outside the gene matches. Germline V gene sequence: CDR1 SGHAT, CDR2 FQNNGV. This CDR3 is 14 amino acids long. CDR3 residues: CASSLTGGNQPQHF. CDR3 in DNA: TGTGCCAGCAGCCTAACAGGGGGCAATCAGCCCCAGCATTTT.